These 26 T cell receptor beta chains were sequenced from one sample in a study of identical twins. TCRdb independently ran MiXCR on the 5' RACE reads; one entry per CDR3 protein. The repertoire holds 450,000 or so distinct CDR3 sequences, with approximately 15% as singletons. These records were also assigned to another study, of yellow fever vaccine responses in identical twins.

The specimen was CD4+ T cells sorted from blood. The receptors here all came from a woman aged 18-29 years in good health.

This clonotype was seen a handful of times. The chain uses TRBV25-1 and TRBJ2-1; the D gene could be TRBD1 or TRBD2 (5 bases each). This CDR3 has 13 amino acids. The germline gives CDR1 MGHDK, CDR2 SYGVNS. V lost 2 bases and J 8 bases, leaving 10 bases between the germline ends. Written as DNA, the CDR3 is TGTGCCAGCAGTGAAATGGGACGAGATGAGCAGTTCTTC. Translating it yields CASSEMGRDEQFF.

This clonotype occurred many times. The chain uses TRBV28 and TRBJ1-1; D is uncertain. The CDR3 is 14 amino acids. The ends were cut back, 7 bases at V and 6 bases at J, with 18 bases in the middle. Germline CDR1 and CDR2: MDHEN and SYDVKM. This chain's CDR3 is CASTPPGGPPEAFF. CDR3 sequence (DNA): TGTGCCAGCACCCCGCCGGGCGGACCACCTGAAGCTTTCTTT.

This clonotype was seen only a few times. This rearrangement joins TRBV20-1 to TRBJ2-3; D perhaps matches TRBD2 (5 bases). CDR1 and CDR2 from the germline V gene are DFQATT and SNEGSKA (reference sequence). The CDR3 consists of 14 residues. Trimming removed 1 base at V and 4 bases at J, with 12 bases between. CDR3 in amino acids: CSARGPGWSDTQYF. The DNA of the CDR3 is TGCAGTGCTAGAGGCCCGGGGTGGTCAGATACGCAGTATTTT.

This clonotype appeared a few times. J is TRBJ1-4 and V is TRBV7-2; 7 nucleotides align to TRBD1. V shed 4 bases, J shed 2 bases, and the junction held 10 bases outside the gene matches. The CDR3 sequence is 17 residues long. Germline V CDR1 and CDR2: SGHTA, FQGNSA. The CDR3: CASSSVRGRTTNEKLFF. The DNA for the CDR3 is TGTGCCAGCAGCTCGGTTAGGGGGCGTACGACTAATGAAAAACTGTTTTTT.

A few counts support this clonotype. This chain joins TRBV30 and TRBJ2-3; unclear D gene. Trimming removed 2 bases at V and 4 bases at J, with 16 bases between. Germline assignment: CDR1 GTSNPN and CDR2 SVGIG (reference sequence). This CDR3 comprises 15 residues. This chain's CDR3 is CAWSSGPTRADTQYF. The DNA for the CDR3 is TGTGCCTGGAGTTCCGGACCTACCCGGGCAGATACGCAGTATTTT.

This clonotype occurred many times. J is TRBJ1-5 and V is TRBV12-3 or TRBV12-4, with 8 nucleotides matching TRBD1. The junction had 7 bases not matched to a gene; V was cut back by 5 bases and J by 7 bases. This CDR3 has 14 amino acids. The CDR3 sequence: CASSGRTGSQPQHF. DNA of the CDR3: TGTGCCAGCAGTGGGAGGACAGGGAGCCAGCCCCAGCATTTT.

The V call is TRBV3-1, the J call TRBJ2-7; 8 nucleotides line up with TRBD1. Germline-derived CDR1 and CDR2 are LGHDT and YNNKEL (reference sequence). The ends lost 5 bases at V and 3 bases at J; junction bases unmatched: 9. This CDR3 has 15 amino acids. CDR3 region: CASSYAGQERYEQYF. CDR3 coding DNA: TGTGCCAGCAGCTACGCGGGACAGGAGCGCTACGAGCAGTACTTC.

This chain joins TRBV6-5 and TRBJ2-1; 7 bases map to TRBD2. The CDR3 is 14 residues long. The trim removed 4 bases at V and 5 bases at J, leaving 5 bases unmatched. The germline V gene encodes CDR1 MNHEY and CDR2 SVGAGI. The CDR3 loop reads CASSSGTINNEQFF. The CDR3 DNA reads as TGTGCCAGCAGTTCCGGGACTATTAACAATGAGCAGTTCTTC.

This clonotype was seen a few times. The chain couples TRBV29-1 to TRBJ2-7; D unresolved. Between the trimmed V and J ends, which lost 4 bases and 2 bases, there was a span of 6 bases. CDR3 length: 11 residues. Germline lookup yields CDR1 SQVTM and CDR2 ANQGSEA. CDR3 sequence: CSVGSTYEQYF. CDR3 nucleotide sequence: TGCAGCGTTGGTAGCACCTACGAGCAGTACTTC.

This chain uses TRBV9 with TRBJ2-2, with 8 positions matching TRBD2. The V and J ends lost 0 bases and 4 bases, in that order; junction bases with no gene match: 2. In germline, CDR1 is SGDLS, CDR2 YYNGEE. This CDR3 region has 15 residues. CDR3 amino acids: CASSVGLAGTGELFF. CDR3 DNA: TGTGCCAGCAGCGTAGGTCTAGCGGGCACCGGGGAGCTGTTTTTT.

This clonotype was seen a handful of times. The chain recombines TRBV28 with TRBJ2-5, with D unclear. This CDR3 is 13 amino acids long. V lost 10 bases, J lost 1 base, and 13 bases lay in between. Germline assignment: CDR1 MDHEN and CDR2 SYDVKM. Here the CDR3 reads CATRSFVQETQYF. The CDR3 DNA reads as TGTGCCACCAGGAGTTTCGTCCAAGAGACCCAGTACTTC.

This clonotype was picked up many times. This chain connects TRBV20-1 to TRBJ2-2; D is unresolved. The ends were cut back, 3 bases at V and 0 bases at J, with 2 bases in the middle. Germline CDR1 reads DFQATT; CDR2 reads SNEGSKA (reference sequence). The CDR3 has 12 residues. CDR3 coding DNA: TGCAGTGCTAGTTCGAACACCGGGGAGCTGTTTTTT. Its protein product is CSASSNTGELFF.

The J gene is TRBJ1-1, the V gene TRBV5-5; no reliable D call. CDR1 and CDR2 (germline): SGHKS, YYEKEE (reference sequence). The CDR3 totals 14 residues. Trimming removed 1 base at V and 3 bases at J, with 10 bases between. This chain's CDR3 is CASSLIREDTEAFF. In DNA, the CDR3 is TGTGCCAGCAGCTTGATAAGAGAGGACACTGAAGCTTTCTTT.

This clonotype was observed many times. V usage is TRBV7-9 and J usage is TRBJ2-7, with TRBD2 matching over 7 bases. The CDR3 is 17 amino acids. V lost 5 bases and J lost 0; bases outside the gene matches: 13. The germline V gene encodes CDR1 SEHNR and CDR2 FQNEAQ (reference sequence). The CDR3: CASSPPRAGVFSYEQYF. Written as DNA, the CDR3 is TGTGCCAGCAGCCCTCCCCGGGCGGGGGTATTCTCCTACGAGCAGTACTTC.

This clonotype was counted a few times. The chain couples TRBV14 to TRBJ2-5, with D uncertain. CDR3 size: 14 residues. Trimming took 4 bases from V and 7 from J, leaving 16 bases between them. Germline V gene data show CDR1 as SGHDN and CDR2 as FVKESK. As DNA, the CDR3 is TGTGCCAGCAGCCGCGTCAGCCTTTTTGGGACCCAGTACTTC. As protein: CASSRVSLFGTQYF. The variable domain in full, with the rest retrieved from reference TRBV14 and TRBJ2-5, is EAGVTQFPSHSVIEKGQTVTLRCDPISGHDNLYWYRRVMGKEIKFLLHFVKESKQDESGMPNNRFLAERTGGTYSTLKVQPAELEDSGVYFCASSRVSLFGTQYFGPGTRLLVL.

This clonotype was counted only a few times. The chain carries TRBV6-2 or TRBV6-3 and TRBJ2-7, with 7 positions matching TRBD1. Germline lookup yields CDR1 MNHEY and CDR2 SVGEGT. The junction had 9 bases not matched to a gene; V was cut back by 7 bases and J by 3 bases. The CDR3 consists of 14 residues. CDR3 in DNA: TGTGCCAGCAACTTATTCCGGGACAGCTACGAGCAGTACTTC. It yields the protein CASNLFRDSYEQYF.

The chain links TRBV21-1 to TRBJ1-1; the D call TRBD1 from the table was never checked on the DNA. TRBV21-1 is designated a pseudogene. CDR3 length: 14 amino acids. CDR3 residues: CARTAGGANTEAFF. The CDR3 nucleotides read TGTGCCAGAACGGCAGGGGGCGCGAACACTGAAGCTTTCTTT.

This clonotype turned up a few times. The chain recombines TRBV5-1 with TRBJ2-5; TRBD2 agrees at 14 bases. The CDR3 loop spans 16 amino acids. The germline CDR1 and CDR2 sequences are SGHRS and YFSETQ. Germline trimming cut 4 bases from V and 1 base from J; bases unmatched to any gene: 3. DNA of the CDR3: TGCGCCAGCAGCCCGACTAGCGGGGGGGCCCAAGAGACCCAGTACTTC. It yields the protein CASSPTSGGAQETQYF.

This chain links TRBV20-1 with TRBJ2-7; TRBD2 matches at 15 bases. Germline CDR1 is DFQATT and CDR2 is SNEGSKA (reference sequence). The CDR3 covers 16 residues. Trimming cost V 2 bases and J 2 bases; bases outside gene matches: 4. The CDR3 loop reads CSARKGTSGGPYEQYF. The CDR3 DNA reads TGCAGTGCTAGAAAGGGGACTAGCGGGGGGCCCTACGAGCAGTACTTC.

This clonotype was detected ten times or more. The chain has TRBV20-1 and TRBJ2-1; 7 bases are a match to TRBD1. The junction had 6 bases not matched to a gene; V was cut back by 6 bases and J by 4 bases. Germline V gene sequence: CDR1 DFQATT, CDR2 SNEGSKA (reference sequence). The CDR3 spans 13 residues. The CDR3 DNA follows: TGCAGTGCCTTAGTGGACAGGTACAATGAGCAGTTCTTC. Its protein is CSALVDRYNEQFF.

This clonotype was picked up a small number of times. The chain has TRBV3-1 and TRBJ1-2; D is uncertain. Germline V gene lookup returns CDR1 LGHDT and CDR2 YNNKEL (reference sequence). The length of the CDR3 is 13 residues. V lost 1 base, J lost 8 bases, and 11 bases lay in between. The CDR3 nucleotides read TGTGCCAGCAGCCAAGCGGATTTGGGCGGCTACACCTTC. The encoded protein is CASSQADLGGYTF.

The chain has TRBV28 and TRBJ2-7, with TRBD2 as a possible D gene (5 bases). The CDR3 contains 13 residues. With 4 bases removed from V and 3 bases from J, the gap between germline ends came to 10 bases. Germline V gene lookup returns CDR1 MDHEN and CDR2 SYDVKM. CDR3: CASSSVAYYEQYF. The CDR3, as DNA: TGTGCCAGCAGTTCAGTAGCGTACTACGAGCAGTACTTC.

The sample holds a few counts of this clonotype. The genes are TRBV7-2 and TRBJ2-1; D might be TRBD2 (6 bases). The length of the CDR3 is 13 residues. Trimming took off 1 base at V and 10 bases at J, with 11 bases between the two ends. Looked up from germline, CDR1 is SGHTA and CDR2 is FQGNSA. For the CDR3, the DNA is TGTGCCAGCAGCTTAGGAGGGGAGGCCGAGCAGTTCTTC. Translating it yields CASSLGGEAEQFF.

The chain is built from TRBV7-8 and TRBJ2-3; 8 nucleotides align to TRBD2. The CDR3 sequence is 16 residues long. The J segment lost 2 bases and the V segment lost 1 base, leaving 5 bases of the junction unmatched. Germline V gene lookup returns CDR1 SGHVS and CDR2 FQNEAQ. In nucleotides, the CDR3 is TGTGCCAGCAGCTTAGTCGGGGGGGTCGACACAGATACGCAGTATTTT. It translates to CASSLVGGVDTDTQYF.

This chain links TRBV6-5 with TRBJ2-1, with unresolved D. Germline CDR1 reads MNHEY; CDR2 reads SVGAGI. The CDR3 runs 12 residues. V lost 6 bases to trimming and J lost 10 bases, with 13 bases between them. The CDR3 nucleotides read TGTGCCAGCAGCCAACCCTACTCGGAGCAGTTCTTC. Its translation is CASSQPYSEQFF.

The chain carries TRBV3-1 and TRBJ2-2; D may be TRBD1 (5 bases). V gave up 0 bases and J gave up 6 bases, with 11 bases separating them. CDR1 is LGHDT, CDR2 YNNKEL, per germline (reference sequence). The CDR3 consists of 15 residues. CDR3: CASSQDRAGSGELFF. DNA for the CDR3: TGTGCCAGCAGCCAAGACAGGGCAGGGTCCGGGGAGCTGTTTTTT.